The T cell receptor beta chain described here comes from a study of OX40 agonist ivuxolimab in advanced cancers. Looking at the study overall: The mean age was approximately 60 years, ranging from 23 to 79, with around four fifths of participants male. Study-level findings and limits: The expanded peripheral T cells' antigen specificity was not determined.

About this clone itself: Its antigen is unknown.

CDR3 length: 15 residues. The V gene end was trimmed by 4 bases and the J gene end by 4 bases; junction bases not matched to a gene: 9. Looked up from germline, CDR1 is SGHDT and CDR2 is YYEEEE. At cycle 4 day 1, cycle 7 day 1, and baseline, blood was sampled. The data were produced by immunoSEQ multiplex PCR, yet TCRdb's version contains in-frame clones alone and is incomplete. The repertoire consists of about 67,000 clones, with around 86% occurring once and the leading ten covering 4% to 5%. Sequenced material: CD4+ or CD8+ T cells sorted from blood, taken in a trial of the OX40 agonist ivuxolimab. J is TRBJ1-2 and V is TRBV5-6; 8 bases are a match to TRBD1. The TCR comes from an adult with an advanced solid tumor such as melanoma, head and neck, liver or kidney cancer. The CDR3 protein is CASSPRGRGAYGYTF. CDR3 coding DNA: TGTGCCAGCAGCCCCAGGGGGCGCGGTGCCTATGGCTACACCTTC. The complete variable domain, with remaining parts taken from reference TRBV5-6 and TRBJ1-2, reads DAGVTQSPTHLIKTRGQQVTLRCSPKSGHDTVSWYQQALGQGPQFIFQYYEEEERQRGNFPDRFSGHQFPNYSSELNVNALLLGDSALYLCASSPRGRGAYGYTFGSGTRLTVV.